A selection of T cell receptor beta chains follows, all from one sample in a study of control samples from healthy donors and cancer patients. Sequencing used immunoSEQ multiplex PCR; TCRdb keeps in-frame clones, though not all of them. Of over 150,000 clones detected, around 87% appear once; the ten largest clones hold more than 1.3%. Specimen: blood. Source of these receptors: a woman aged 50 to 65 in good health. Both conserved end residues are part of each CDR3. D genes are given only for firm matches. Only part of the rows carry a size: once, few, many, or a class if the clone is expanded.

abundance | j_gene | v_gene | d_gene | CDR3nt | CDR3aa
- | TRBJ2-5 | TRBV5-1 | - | TGCGCCAGCAGCTCCCAGCCGGGGGAGACCCAGTACTTC | CASSSQPGETQYF
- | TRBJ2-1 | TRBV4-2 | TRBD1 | TGTGCCAGCAGCCAGGACAGGAGCCTGATGGAGCAGTTCTTC | CASSQDRSLMEQFF
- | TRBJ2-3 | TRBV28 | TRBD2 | TGTGCCAGCAGTTTCCTACCCAGCGGGGGGCAAGATACGCAGTATTTT | CASSFLPSGGQDTQYF
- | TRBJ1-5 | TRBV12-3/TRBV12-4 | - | TGTGCCAGCAGTTTAGCGGATCAGCCCCAGCATTTT | CASSLADQPQHF
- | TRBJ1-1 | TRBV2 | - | TGTGCCAGCAAGACGGAGACTGAAGCTTTCTTT | CASKTETEAFF
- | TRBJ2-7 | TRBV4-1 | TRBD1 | TGCGCCAGCAGCCAAGGGACAGGGCGCACCTACGAGCAGTACTTC | CASSQGTGRTYEQYF
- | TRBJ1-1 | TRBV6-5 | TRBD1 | TGTGCCAGCACTCAACGGACAGGGGGCGCCTTGAGAGCTTTCTTT | CASTQRTGGALRAFF
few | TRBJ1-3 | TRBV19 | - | TGTGCCAGTAGTATCAGGAACAGCCTCTCTGGAAACACCATATATTTT | CASSIRNSLSGNTIYF
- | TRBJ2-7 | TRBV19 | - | TGTGCCAGTACCGGCCCTGGCAGGACCTACGAGCAGTACTTC | CASTGPGRTYEQYF
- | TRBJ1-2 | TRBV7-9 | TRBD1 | TGTGCCAGCAGCCCAAATCCACAGGGGCGAGTCACCTATGGCTACACCTTC | CASSPNPQGRVTYGYTF
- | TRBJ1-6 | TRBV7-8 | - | TGTGCCAGCAGCCGAGAAAGGTCCTGGGGACGGGATAATTCACCCCTCCACTTT | CASSRERSWGRDNSPLHF
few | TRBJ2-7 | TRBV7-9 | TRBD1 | TGTGCCAGCAGGGGACAGGGGAGCGTCTACGAGCAGTACTTC | CASRGQGSVYEQYF
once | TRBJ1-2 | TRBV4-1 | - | TGCGCCAGCAGTCCTACAGGCCCTTCGGGTGGCTACACCTTC | CASSPTGPSGGYTF
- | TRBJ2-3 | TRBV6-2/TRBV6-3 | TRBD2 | TGTGCCAGCAGTTACTCGACTAGCGGGAACACAGATACGCAGTATTTT | CASSYSTSGNTDTQYF
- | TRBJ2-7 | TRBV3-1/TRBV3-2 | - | TGTGCCAGCAGCCCCTATGGGGACGAGCAGTACTTC | CASSPYGDEQYF
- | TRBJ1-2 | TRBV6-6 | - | TGTGCCAGCAGTTACGGTTTCCGGGAGGGCTACACCTTC | CASSYGFREGYTF
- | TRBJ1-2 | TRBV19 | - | TGTGCCAGTAGTATAATTGGAGCCCCCTATGGCTACACCTTC | CASSIIGAPYGYTF
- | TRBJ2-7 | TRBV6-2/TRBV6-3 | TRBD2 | TGTGCCAGCGGCCGCCTCCTAGGGTTAGCGGGGGAGCAGTACTTC | CASGRLLGLAGEQYF
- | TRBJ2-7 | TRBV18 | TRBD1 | TGTGCCAGCTCGCCTCAGGGGGACGAGCAGTACTTC | CASSPQGDEQYF
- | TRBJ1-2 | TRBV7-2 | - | TGTGCCAGCAGCCCAACTGTTCGGAATTATGGCTACACCTTC | CASSPTVRNYGYTF
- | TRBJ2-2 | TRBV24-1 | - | TGTGCCACCAGTGACCCAGGGGCCGGGGAGCTGTTTTTT | CATSDPGAGELFF
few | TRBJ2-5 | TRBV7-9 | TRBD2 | TGTGCCAGCAGCTTACTAGCGGGAGGGCCACAAGAGACCCAGTACTTC | CASSLLAGGPQETQYF
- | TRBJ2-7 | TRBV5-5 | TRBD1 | TGTGCCAGCAGCCGGGGACAGGGGGGCTCCTACGAGCAGTACTTC | CASSRGQGGSYEQYF
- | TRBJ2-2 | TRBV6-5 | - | TGTGCCAGCAGTTGCTGGCAGGGCCACGGGGAGCTGTTTTTT | CASSCWQGHGELFF
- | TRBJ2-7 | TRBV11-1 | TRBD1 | TGTGCCAGCAGCTTATTCCCAGGGGGAACCTACGAGCAGTACTTC | CASSLFPGGTYEQYF